This is a list of T cell receptor beta chains from one sample in a study of identical twins. TCRdb redid the calling of the 5' RACE reads with MiXCR, one entry per CDR3 protein. The top ten clones hold approximately 7.5% of a sample with roughly 350,000 distinct CDR3 sequences, over 9% of them seen once. These data were also filed under a second study, of yellow fever vaccine responses in identical twins.

Sequenced: CD8+ T cells sorted from blood. These receptors were taken from a young woman in good health. The CDR3 runs from the conserved cysteine through the conserved F or W. Fields, in order: D gene, clone size, J gene, V gene, CDR3 DNA, CDR3 protein. D genes are given only for firm matches. Size is stated for part of the rows, as once, few or many counts, or as a class when the clone is expanded.

d_gene: TRBD2
abundance: NA
j_gene: TRBJ2-3
v_gene: TRBV18
CDR3nt: TGTGCCAGCTCACCATCGGAGCGGGGGTTGGGCACAGATACGCAGTATTTT
CDR3aa: CASSPSERGLGTDTQYF

d_gene: TRBD1
abundance: many
j_gene: TRBJ2-7
v_gene: TRBV5-1
CDR3nt: TGCGCCAGCAGCTTGCGTTATGGGGGACAGACCGACTACGAGCAGTACTTC
CDR3aa: CASSLRYGGQTDYEQYF

d_gene: NA
abundance: few
j_gene: TRBJ2-5
v_gene: TRBV6-1
CDR3nt: TGTGCCAGCAGAGATACAGCGCGGGTCATTGGTGAGACCCAGTACTTC
CDR3aa: CASRDTARVIGETQYF

d_gene: NA
abundance: NA
j_gene: TRBJ2-3
v_gene: TRBV6-1
CDR3nt: TGTGCCAGCAGTGAAGTCAGGACGCCGTTGGCAGATACGCAGTATTTT
CDR3aa: CASSEVRTPLADTQYF

d_gene: NA
abundance: few
j_gene: TRBJ2-7
v_gene: TRBV7-9
CDR3nt: TGTGCCAGCAGTCACCCCGGATCTAGCCACTACGAGCAGTACTTC
CDR3aa: CASSHPGSSHYEQYF

d_gene: TRBD2
abundance: NA
j_gene: TRBJ2-1
v_gene: TRBV20-1
CDR3nt: TGCTGCGCCGAAGACGGGGGGGCCTCCTACAATGAGCAGTTCTTC
CDR3aa: CCAEDGGASYNEQFF

d_gene: NA
abundance: few
j_gene: TRBJ2-1
v_gene: TRBV4-1
CDR3nt: TGCGCCAGCAGCCCGTCACGGGGTTCCGCTAATGAGCAGTTCTTC
CDR3aa: CASSPSRGSANEQFF

d_gene: TRBD1
abundance: few
j_gene: TRBJ2-3
v_gene: TRBV10-3
CDR3nt: TGTGCCATCAGTGGCGAACAGGGGATGCCCACAGATACGCAGTATTTT
CDR3aa: CAISGEQGMPTDTQYF

d_gene: TRBD2
abundance: few
j_gene: TRBJ2-1
v_gene: TRBV11-2
CDR3nt: TGTGCCAGCAGCTTAATCTGGGGGGGGACCGCCCCCTACAATGAGCAGTTCTTC
CDR3aa: CASSLIWGGTAPYNEQFF

d_gene: NA
abundance: many
j_gene: TRBJ2-1
v_gene: TRBV9
CDR3nt: TGTGCCAGCAGCGTAGCAGGGGCTTCCTACAATGAGCAGTTCTTC
CDR3aa: CASSVAGASYNEQFF

d_gene: NA
abundance: many
j_gene: TRBJ2-7
v_gene: TRBV12-3/TRBV12-4
CDR3nt: TGTGCCAGCAGTCAAGACGGCTTTGGGTACGAGCAGTACTTC
CDR3aa: CASSQDGFGYEQYF

d_gene: NA
abundance: NA
j_gene: TRBJ2-3
v_gene: TRBV10-3
CDR3nt: TGTGCCATCAGTGAGTCGGGACGCCCCAACACAGATACGCAGTATTTT
CDR3aa: CAISESGRPNTDTQYF

d_gene: TRBD2
abundance: many
j_gene: TRBJ2-1
v_gene: TRBV5-1
CDR3nt: TGCGCCAGCACCCAAGCGGGACCCTACAATGAGCAGTTCTTC
CDR3aa: CASTQAGPYNEQFF

d_gene: NA
abundance: once
j_gene: TRBJ2-1
v_gene: TRBV11-2
CDR3nt: TGTGCCAGCAGCTTAGCAGGGGTATCTTACTACAATGAGCAGTTCTTC
CDR3aa: CASSLAGVSYYNEQFF

d_gene: TRBD2
abundance: NA
j_gene: TRBJ2-2
v_gene: TRBV7-8
CDR3nt: TGTGCCAGCAGCGAATGGGCGGGAGGGCTGGCCGGGGAGCTGTTTTTT
CDR3aa: CASSEWAGGLAGELFF

d_gene: NA
abundance: NA
j_gene: TRBJ2-2
v_gene: TRBV7-3
CDR3nt: TGTGCCAGCAGCGTAGACAAACCGAACACCGGGGAGCTGTTTTTT
CDR3aa: CASSVDKPNTGELFF

d_gene: NA
abundance: NA
j_gene: TRBJ2-1
v_gene: TRBV20-1
CDR3nt: TGCAGTGCTAGGGGAACCGGCTTTGAGCAGTTCTTC
CDR3aa: CSARGTGFEQFF

d_gene: TRBD2
abundance: many
j_gene: TRBJ2-7
v_gene: TRBV7-6
CDR3nt: TGTGCCAGCAGCCCCTCGACTAGCGGGAACTACGAGCAGTACTTC
CDR3aa: CASSPSTSGNYEQYF

d_gene: TRBD2
abundance: few
j_gene: TRBJ2-3
v_gene: TRBV27
CDR3nt: TGTGCCAGCAGCGGGACTAGCGGTACGCATACGCAGTATTTT
CDR3aa: CASSGTSGTHTQYF

d_gene: TRBD2
abundance: NA
j_gene: TRBJ2-7
v_gene: TRBV5-5
CDR3nt: TGTGCCAGCAGCTTCGGGCTAGCGGAGGTCCGCTACGAGCAGTACTTC
CDR3aa: CASSFGLAEVRYEQYF

d_gene: NA
abundance: few
j_gene: TRBJ2-7
v_gene: TRBV5-1
CDR3nt: TGCGCCAGCAGCTTGGAGGCAGGGGCGAAATACGAGCAGTACTTC
CDR3aa: CASSLEAGAKYEQYF

d_gene: NA
abundance: many
j_gene: TRBJ2-4
v_gene: TRBV3-1
CDR3nt: TGTGCCAGCAGCCGAGAGGGAAACATTCAGTACTTC
CDR3aa: CASSREGNIQYF

d_gene: TRBD1
abundance: few
j_gene: TRBJ2-1
v_gene: TRBV25-1
CDR3nt: TGTGCCAGCAGTCTGACAGGGGACAATGAGCAGTTCTTC
CDR3aa: CASSLTGDNEQFF

d_gene: TRBD2
abundance: many
j_gene: TRBJ2-1
v_gene: TRBV20-1
CDR3nt: TGCAGTGCTAGAGCGAGCGGGGGGAAATACAATGAGCAGTTCTTC
CDR3aa: CSARASGGKYNEQFF

d_gene: NA
abundance: few
j_gene: TRBJ2-1
v_gene: TRBV7-3
CDR3nt: TGTGCCAGCCTGGATCAAGAACTTAGCTCCTACAATGAGCAGTTCTTC
CDR3aa: CASLDQELSSYNEQFF

d_gene: NA
abundance: few
j_gene: TRBJ2-7
v_gene: TRBV18
CDR3nt: TGTGCCAGCTCACCACCCTGGTCCTACGAGCAGTACTTC
CDR3aa: CASSPPWSYEQYF

d_gene: TRBD1
abundance: NA
j_gene: TRBJ1-2
v_gene: TRBV5-1
CDR3nt: TGCGCCAGCAGCTGGCGGGACAGGGGGCTTTGGAGCGGCTACACCTTC
CDR3aa: CASSWRDRGLWSGYTF

d_gene: NA
abundance: NA
j_gene: TRBJ1-1
v_gene: TRBV6-1
CDR3nt: TGTGCCAGATTAGCAGGCGCGGACACTGAAGCTTTCTTT
CDR3aa: CARLAGADTEAFF

d_gene: NA
abundance: NA
j_gene: TRBJ1-2
v_gene: TRBV4-1
CDR3nt: TGCGCCAGCAGCCAAGAAGGGCTCCAGGGCTATGGCTACACCTTC
CDR3aa: CASSQEGLQGYGYTF

d_gene: TRBD2
abundance: NA
j_gene: TRBJ2-1
v_gene: TRBV29-1
CDR3nt: TGCAGCGTTGTTTGGACTAGCGGAGGAAGGGATGAGCAGTTCTTC
CDR3aa: CSVVWTSGGRDEQFF

d_gene: TRBD2
abundance: NA
j_gene: TRBJ2-1
v_gene: TRBV7-6
CDR3nt: TGTGCCAGCAGTAACCCGATCAGCGGGAGTACCGGCACCTCCAATGAGCAGTTCTTC
CDR3aa: CASSNPISGSTGTSNEQFF

d_gene: TRBD1
abundance: NA
j_gene: TRBJ2-1
v_gene: TRBV9
CDR3nt: TGTGCCAGCAGCGTAGAGGGACAGTTGTATGATGAGCAGTTCTTC
CDR3aa: CASSVEGQLYDEQFF

d_gene: TRBD2
abundance: many
j_gene: TRBJ2-3
v_gene: TRBV6-5
CDR3nt: TGTGCCAGCAGTTACTCTAGCGGGGGGTCAGATACGCAGTATTTT
CDR3aa: CASSYSSGGSDTQYF

d_gene: NA
abundance: few
j_gene: TRBJ1-1
v_gene: TRBV12-3/TRBV12-4
CDR3nt: TGTGCCAGCACCTCGACAGGCGCCATGAACACTGAAGCTTTCTTT
CDR3aa: CASTSTGAMNTEAFF

d_gene: NA
abundance: few
j_gene: TRBJ2-7
v_gene: TRBV5-1
CDR3nt: TGCGCCAGCAGGTATGGGACATCATACGAGCAGTACTTC
CDR3aa: CASRYGTSYEQYF

d_gene: NA
abundance: many
j_gene: TRBJ1-5
v_gene: TRBV25-1
CDR3nt: TGTGCCAGCAGTGAACCACAGTACAATCAGCCCCAGCATTTT
CDR3aa: CASSEPQYNQPQHF

d_gene: NA
abundance: NA
j_gene: TRBJ2-7
v_gene: TRBV18
CDR3nt: TGTGCCAGCTCACCCGAACCCAGGGCCCCCACCTACGAGCAGTACTTC
CDR3aa: CASSPEPRAPTYEQYF

d_gene: TRBD1
abundance: few
j_gene: TRBJ1-2
v_gene: TRBV11-2
CDR3nt: TGTGCCAGCATCTCTAGCCAGGGGGAGAAAGGCTACACCTTC
CDR3aa: CASISSQGEKGYTF

d_gene: TRBD2
abundance: NA
j_gene: TRBJ2-7
v_gene: TRBV9
CDR3nt: TGTGCCAGCAGCCCCCGACTAGCGGGAGTGTACGAGCAGTACTTC
CDR3aa: CASSPRLAGVYEQYF